These 10 T cell receptor beta chains were sequenced from one sample in a study of Graves' ophthalmopathy and Graves' hyperthyroidism. From RNA, the CDR3 regions of TCR beta chains were amplified and sequenced. First-round RT-PCR with HTBI primers preceded a second-round multiplex PCR. TCRdb independently ran MiXCR on the multiplex PCR reads; one entry per CDR3 protein. The data contain 560,000 or so distinct CDR3 sequences, less than 45% of them singletons. The sequencing sample was made of peripheral blood or thyroid tissue (not recorded which). The receptors come from an adult man with Graves' hyperthyroidism.

The table lists this clonotype with many counts. The rearrangement links TRBV19 to TRBJ2-7, with 8 bases that match TRBD2. V shed 5 bases, J shed 3 bases, and the junction held 6 bases outside the gene matches. Germline V gene sequence: CDR1 LNHDA, CDR2 SQIVND (reference sequence). This CDR3 is built from 14 residues. CDR3: CASSFSGKNYEQYF. CDR3 DNA sequence: TGTGCCAGTAGTTTTAGCGGGAAAAACTACGAGCAGTACTTC. The complete variable domain, with remaining parts taken from reference TRBV19 and TRBJ2-7, reads DGGITQSPKYLFRKEGQNVTLSCEQNLNHDAMYWYRQDPGQGLRLIYYSQIVNDFQKGDIAEGYSVSREKKESFPLTVTSAQKNPTAFYLCASSFSGKNYEQYFGPGTRLTVT.

This clonotype has ten or more counts. The V call is TRBV20-1, the J call TRBJ2-6, with 9 bases that match TRBD1. J was trimmed by 2 bases and V by 6 bases; bases with no gene match: 11. This CDR3 is built from 17 residues. The germline V gene encodes CDR1 DFQATT and CDR2 SNEGSKA (reference sequence). The CDR3: CSAPKGQGLPGANVLTF. CDR3 nucleotide sequence: TGCAGTGCCCCCAAGGGACAGGGTCTCCCTGGGGCCAACGTCCTGACTTTC.

Regarding this clonotype: A single base separates this from a much larger clone, so it may be a read error. The chain couples TRBV13 to TRBJ2-5; D might be TRBD2 (6 bases). This CDR3 contains 14 residues. Per the germline V gene, CDR1 is PRHDT and CDR2 is FYEKMQ (reference sequence). V was pared by 3 bases and J by 4 bases, with 12 bases between. CDR3 loop: CASSFRDFRETQYF. CDR3 DNA: TGTGCCAGCAGCTTCCGGGACTTCCGAGAGACCCAGTACTTC. Variable domain in full (rest from reference TRBV13 and TRBJ2-5): AAGVIQSPRHLIKEKRETATLKCYPIPRHDTVYWYQQGPGQDPQFLISFYEKMQSDKGSIPDRFSAQQFSDYHSELNMSSLELGDSALYFCASSFRDFRETQYFGPGTRLLVL.

This clonotype was observed many times. This rearrangement joins TRBV20-1 to TRBJ2-5; D perhaps matches TRBD2 (5 bases). The V gene's germline CDR1 is DFQATT and CDR2 SNEGSKA (reference sequence). There are 13 residues in the CDR3. Trimming stripped 7 bases from V and 5 bases from J, with 17 bases between. The CDR3 DNA sequence: TGCAGTGTCCCCCACGGACTTTCGGAGACCCAGTACTTC. Its translation is CSVPHGLSETQYF.

V is TRBV6-5 and J is TRBJ1-2; 8 nucleotides agree with TRBD1. The trim removed 2 bases at V and 6 bases at J, leaving 8 bases unmatched. CDR3 length: 15 amino acids. Germline V gene data show CDR1 as MNHEY and CDR2 as SVGAGI. The CDR3 sequence is CASSYTGQGSNGYTF. CDR3 DNA: TGTGCCAGCAGTTACACAGGACAGGGAAGTAATGGCTACACCTTC.

As for this clonotype: A clone one base away is much larger, so this may be a read error. The V and J genes are TRBV5-1 and TRBJ2-5; maybe TRBD2 (6 bases). The CDR3 is 15 residues long. The germline CDR1 and CDR2 sequences are SGHRS and YFSETQ. CDR3 loop: CASSFSGTRQEAQYF. The DNA for the CDR3 is TGCGCCAGCAGTTTTTCCGGGACTCGGCAAGAGGCCCAGTACTTC.

The rearrangement uses TRBV7-2 and TRBJ2-3; 9 nucleotides match TRBD2. Per the germline V gene, CDR1 is SGHTA and CDR2 is FQGNSA. The CDR3 sequence is 12 residues long. V gave up 3 bases and J gave up 9 bases; unmatched junction bases: 1. CDR3 region: CASSFLAGTQYF. CDR3 in DNA: TGTGCCAGCAGCTTCCTAGCGGGAACGCAGTATTTT.

The sample holds many counts of this clonotype. This chain connects TRBV24-1 to TRBJ1-2; unclear D gene. The germline CDR1 and CDR2 sequences are KGHDR and SFDVKD. V dropped 5 bases and J dropped 4 bases, with 10 bases sitting between them. The CDR3 extends over 13 amino acids. The CDR3 is CATSGDRSYGYTF. CDR3 DNA sequence: TGTGCCACCAGTGGCGACCGGTCCTATGGCTACACCTTC.

This clonotype was seen more than once but under ten times. The chain carries TRBV20-1 and TRBJ1-1; D may be TRBD1 (6 bases). V was shortened by 2 bases and J by 5 bases, with 15 bases between the two germline ends. Germline V gene data show CDR1 as DFQATT and CDR2 as SNEGSKA (reference sequence). The CDR3 contains 14 residues. The CDR3 DNA sequence: TGCAGTGCTAGAAAGGGGGGAGGGGAGACTGAAGCTTTCTTT. Its protein is CSARKGGGETEAFF.

The rearrangement uses TRBV20-1 and TRBJ1-4; no firm D call. This CDR3 has 13 residues. Germline values: CDR1 DFQATT, CDR2 SNEGSKA (reference sequence). The germline V and J ends were trimmed by 2 bases and 7 bases, with 11 bases remaining between them. The CDR3 region has the DNA TGCAGTGCTAGAAGGTCGGCCACTGAAAAACTGTTTTTT. Its translation: CSARRSATEKLFF.